The 14 T cell receptor beta chains given below trace back to one sample, sequenced in a study of blood T cell repertoires in COVID-19. The assay was immunoSEQ multiplex PCR, and TCRdb's table has in-frame clones only and misses some. The data show about 480,000 clones, 88% seen once. The specimen was PBMCs or T cells enriched from blood (not recorded which). All receptors derive from a woman in her thirties or forties who had recovered from COVID-19.

The chain has TRBV7-9 and TRBJ2-6, with D perhaps matching TRBD1 (6 bases). V was shortened by 11 bases and J by 0 bases, with 11 bases between the two germline ends. The CDR3 totals 14 residues. The germline V gene encodes CDR1 SEHNR and CDR2 FQNEAQ (reference sequence). Here the CDR3 reads CAGQLSSGANVLTF. The CDR3 DNA reads TGTGCCGGACAGCTAAGCTCTGGGGCCAACGTCCTGACTTTC.

The chain is built from TRBV7-8 and TRBJ2-2, with TRBD2 matching 14 bases. Looked up from germline, CDR1 is SGHVS and CDR2 is FQNEAQ. Trimming removed 5 bases from V and 5 bases from J; junction bases left unmatched: 7. The CDR3 runs 17 residues. This CDR3 is CASSRGLAGVETGELFF. The CDR3, as DNA: TGTGCCAGCAGCAGGGGACTAGCGGGAGTTGAGACCGGGGAGCTGTTTTTT.

This sequence joins TRBV7-9 and TRBJ2-7, with 8 bases fitting TRBD1. CDR3 length: 16 amino acids. Germline lookup yields CDR1 SEHNR and CDR2 FQNEAQ (reference sequence). With V trimmed by 5 bases and J by 0 bases, 9 bases remained unmatched. This CDR3 reads CASSRTLTGGSYEQYF. The CDR3 region has the DNA TGTGCCAGCAGCCGTACCCTTACAGGGGGCTCCTACGAGCAGTACTTC.

The chain is built from TRBV12-3 or TRBV12-4 and TRBJ2-7; tentative D call: TRBD2 (5 bases). V was pared by 6 bases and J by 9 bases, with 18 bases between. This CDR3 spans 13 amino acids. CDR3 protein: CASSSARLEVQYF. DNA for the CDR3: TGTGCCAGCAGCTCCGCTAGGCTGGAGGTGCAGTACTTC.

The V gene is TRBV5-1, the J gene TRBJ2-2, with 12 nucleotides matching TRBD2. J gave up 4 bases and V 4 bases, and 11 bases lay outside the gene matches. The CDR3 sequence is 18 residues long. The germline V gene has CDR1 SGHRS and CDR2 YFSETQ. The CDR3 protein is CASSPATSGSFGTGELFF. In nucleotides, the CDR3 is TGCGCCAGCAGCCCCGCGACTAGCGGGAGTTTTGGCACCGGGGAGCTGTTTTTT.

The chain uses TRBV27 and TRBJ1-2; the D gene is possibly TRBD1 (5 bases). CDR3 length: 14 residues. Trimming removed 3 bases from V and 3 bases from J, with 11 bases in between. Germline-derived CDR1 and CDR2 are MNHEY and SMNVEV (reference sequence). The CDR3 region has the DNA TGTGCCAGCAGTTTGTCAGGGCGGTACTATGGCTACACCTTC. Translating gives CASSLSGRYYGYTF.

CDR3 region: CASRPTGGVGYTF. CDR3 sequence (DNA): TGTGCCAGCAGACCTACAGGGGGAGTTGGCTACACCTTC. The chain uses TRBV27 and TRBJ1-2; 8 positions agree with TRBD1. Germline lookup yields CDR1 MNHEY and CDR2 SMNVEV (reference sequence). Germline trimming cut 6 bases from V and 7 bases from J; bases unmatched to any gene: 7. This CDR3 contains 13 residues.

This chain links TRBV7-2 with TRBJ2-5, with D unclear. This CDR3 contains 12 residues. Germline V gene sequence: CDR1 SGHTA, CDR2 FQGNSA. Trimming cost V 6 bases and J 2 bases, with 7 bases left between them. The CDR3 sequence: CASSSNQETQYF. As DNA, the CDR3 is TGTGCCAGCAGTAGTAATCAAGAGACCCAGTACTTC.

A remark on this clone: This sample also contains other DNA sequences that code for the same CDR3. V usage is TRBV6-5 and J usage is TRBJ1-1; D gene unclear. This CDR3 contains 12 residues. The V and J ends lost 3 bases and 1 base respectively, with 3 bases between them. Per germline, CDR1 MNHEY and CDR2 SVGAGI. As DNA, the CDR3 is TGTGCCAGCAGTTATAGGAACACTGAAGCTTTCTTT. It translates to CASSYRNTEAFF.

V usage is TRBV25-1 and J usage is TRBJ1-5; maybe TRBD1 (5 bases). CDR1 and CDR2 from the germline V gene are MGHDK and SYGVNS. The CDR3 spans 13 residues. Trimming cost V 4 bases and J 4 bases, with 8 bases left between them. CDR3 DNA: TGTGCCAGCAGTGCAGCAGGGAATCAGCCCCAGCATTTT. It specifies CASSAAGNQPQHF.

The chain is built from TRBV9 and TRBJ2-3; tentatively, D is TRBD1 (6 bases). Germline lookup yields CDR1 SGDLS and CDR2 YYNGEE. Trimming pared 4 bases from V and 4 bases from J, leaving 13 bases between. The CDR3 covers 14 residues. The CDR3 reads CASSIGQFPDTQYF. CDR3 coding DNA: TGTGCCAGCAGCATTGGACAGTTTCCAGATACGCAGTATTTT.

The chain employs TRBV18 and TRBJ2-1; TRBD2 matches 11 bases. The CDR3 contains 17 residues. The germline gives CDR1 KGHSH, CDR2 LQKENI. Unmatched junction bases numbered 9, after V lost 3 bases and J lost 5 bases. The CDR3 nucleotides read TGTGCCAGCTCACCGATTGGGACTAGCGGACTGAACAATGAGCAGTTCTTC. It yields the protein CASSPIGTSGLNNEQFF.

The table lists this clone with a count of one. The chain links TRBV20-1 to TRBJ1-6, with TRBD1 as a possible D gene (5 bases). CDR1 and CDR2 (germline): DFQATT, SNEGSKA (reference sequence). Trimming stripped 3 bases from V and 0 bases from J, with 12 bases between. The CDR3 has 16 residues. Written as DNA, the CDR3 is TGCAGTGCTAGTGGGGCAGTGAGCTCCTATAATTCACCCCTCCACTTT. It specifies CSASGAVSSYNSPLHF.

The V call is TRBV15, the J call TRBJ2-2; no reliable D call. The CDR3 length is 14 residues. CDR1 and CDR2 from the germline V gene are LNHNV and YYDKDF (reference sequence). V gave up 1 base and J gave up 2 bases, with 5 bases separating them. CDR3 amino acids: CATSRVLNTGELFF. In DNA form, the CDR3 reads TGTGCCACCAGCAGAGTCCTTAACACCGGGGAGCTGTTTTTT.